Here is one TCR beta chain with its context. The data were taken from a study of blood T cell repertoires in COVID-19. The overall study: The samples span acute and convalescent COVID-19 from the United States, Italy and Spain.

CDR1 is SGHTS and CDR2 is YDEGEE in the germline V gene. Trimming took off 4 bases at V and 1 base at J, with 13 bases between the two ends. The CDR3 has 15 residues. Source study methods: Reference gene primer amplification gave estimated nucleated cell counts. Sequenced by immunoSEQ multiplex PCR; TCRdb stores in-frame clones only, minus some. That table furnishes V, J and clone size, whereas the DNA furnished D and trimming. The sample has roughly 71,000 clones, roughly 84% seen once. The receptor comes from a man aged 50-60 years with active COVID-19. The J gene is TRBJ2-3, the V gene TRBV5-8, with D tentatively TRBD2 (6 bases). Sequencing was done on a sample of peripheral blood. CDR3 DNA sequence: TGTGCCAGCAGCGCACTAGCTTCTCGCACAGATACGCAGTATTTT. Residues: CASSALASRTDTQYF.